A selection of T cell receptor beta chains follows, all from one sample in a study of shared clonotypes between healthy human individuals. Assay: immunoSEQ multiplex PCR; the TCRdb copy retains only in-frame clones and omits some. The sample includes about 2.5 million clones, 85% to 95% of them seen just once. Sequenced input: naive CD4+ T cells from PBMCs. The receptor set was obtained from a man aged 18 to 29 in good health. Some clones in this sample may be carry-over from other donors' samples. Both conserved end residues are part of each CDR3. D genes are given only for firm matches.

TRBV5-1	-	TRBJ2-5	CASSKQETQYF	TGCGCCAGCAGCAAGCAAGAGACCCAGTACTTC
TRBV6-1	TRBD2	TRBJ2-1	CASSEGSLAGGQGEQFF	TGTGCCAGCAGTGAAGGTAGTTTGGCGGGAGGGCAGGGTGAGCAGTTCTTC
TRBV5-1	-	TRBJ2-7	CASSLVVAGEQYF	TGCGCCAGCAGCTTGGTAGTCGCGGGAGAGCAGTACTTC
TRBV27	TRBD2	TRBJ2-1	CASSLSIEPSGSYNEQFF	TGTGCCAGCAGTTTATCCATTGAGCCTAGCGGCTCCTACAATGAGCAGTTCTTC
TRBV28	TRBD2	TRBJ2-1	CASSSSSGSRYNEQFF	TGTGCCAGCAGTTCCTCTAGCGGGAGCCGTTACAATGAGCAGTTCTTC
TRBV25-1	-	TRBJ2-3	CASGEWGDTQYF	TGTGCCAGCGGGGAGTGGGGCGATACGCAGTATTTT
TRBV18	-	TRBJ2-7	CASSPPGGPSYEQYF	TGTGCCAGCTCACCACCTGGGGGTCCCTCCTACGAGCAGTACTTC
TRBV5-1	TRBD2	TRBJ2-7	CASSIGLAGGEQYF	TGCGCCAGCAGCATAGGACTAGCGGGAGGCGAGCAGTACTTC
TRBV5-1	TRBD1	TRBJ1-4	CASSSGQGVYEKLFF	TGCGCCAGCAGCTCCGGACAGGGGGTTTATGAAAAACTGTTTTTT
TRBV15	-	TRBJ1-2	CATSRDQAVYGYTF	TGTGCCACCAGCAGAGATCAGGCCGTCTATGGCTACACCTTC